This T cell receptor beta chain derives from a study of blood T cells in healthy people across ages. A sample-barcoded 5' primer and a J-beta primer mix were used in a second PCR of roughly 7 to 12 cycles. TCRdb analysed the 5' RACE reads with MiXCR anew, one entry per CDR3 protein. The table lists about 1,500,000 distinct CDR3 sequences, 28% of them singletons. CDR1 is DFQATT and CDR2 is SNEGSKA in the germline V gene (reference sequence). V lost 4 bases to trimming and J lost 2 bases, with 9 bases between them. The CDR3 has 14 amino acids. This clonotype was observed a few times. The TCR sequence derives from a woman aged 25-40 years in good health. Sequenced sample: blood. The J gene is TRBJ2-6, the V gene TRBV20-1; D gene uncertain. The CDR3 coding sequence is TGCAGTGCTACCCCAGGACCTGGGGCCAACGTCCTGACTTTC. Its translation is CSATPGPGANVLTF.